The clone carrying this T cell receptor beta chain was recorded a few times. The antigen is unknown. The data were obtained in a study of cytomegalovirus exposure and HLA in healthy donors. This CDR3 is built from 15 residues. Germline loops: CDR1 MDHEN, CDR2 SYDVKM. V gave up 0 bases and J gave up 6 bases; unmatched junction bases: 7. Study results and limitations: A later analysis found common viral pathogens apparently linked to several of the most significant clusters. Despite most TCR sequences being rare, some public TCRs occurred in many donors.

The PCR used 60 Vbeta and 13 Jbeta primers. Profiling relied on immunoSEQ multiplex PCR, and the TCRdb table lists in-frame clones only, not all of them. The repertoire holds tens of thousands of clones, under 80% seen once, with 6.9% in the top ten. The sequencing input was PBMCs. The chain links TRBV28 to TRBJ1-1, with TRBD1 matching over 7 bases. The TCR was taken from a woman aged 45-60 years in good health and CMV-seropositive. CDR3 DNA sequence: TGTGCCAGCAGTTTATGGGCGGGCAGGGGGGCTGAAGCTTTCTTT. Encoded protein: CASSLWAGRGAEAFF.